Below are 12 T cell receptor beta chains sequenced from a single sample in a study of T cells in Graves' hyperthyroidism and ophthalmopathy. TCR beta CDR3 sequences were amplified from RNA transcripts. RT-PCR in the first round (using the HTBI primer set) targeted the TCR CDR3. TCRdb called the multiplex PCR reads again in MiXCR, with one record for every CDR3 protein. This sample carries fewer than 250,000 distinct CDR3 sequences, almost 25% of them seen once, and the ten largest clones take around 32%. The specimen sequenced was blood. The receptors stem from a woman aged 40 to 55 with Graves' ophthalmopathy.

This clonotype was counted ten times or more. V and J are TRBV5-5 and TRBJ2-2, with 8 bases matching TRBD1. Germline V gene lookup returns CDR1 SGHKS and CDR2 YYEKEE (reference sequence). The V gene end was trimmed by 4 bases and the J gene end by 3 bases; junction bases not matched to a gene: 8. The CDR3 runs to 16 residues. CDR3 residues: CASSTAGGAYTGELFF. Here the CDR3 DNA reads TGTGCCAGCAGCACCGCAGGGGGCGCGTACACCGGGGAGCTGTTTTTT.

This clonotype has at least ten counts. A read error may account for a junction end that differs from germline. The gene calls are TRBV6-1 and TRBJ1-1, with D perhaps TRBD1 (5 bases). The germline CDR1 and CDR2 sequences are MNHNS and SASEGT. This CDR3 has 16 residues. The CDR3 protein is CASRRGVVSGNAEAFF. CDR3 coding DNA: TGTGCCAGCAGAAGAGGGGTGGTTTCAGGGAACGCTGAAGCTTTCTTT.

The chain employs TRBV2 and TRBJ1-5; no clear D. The CDR3 runs 15 residues. Trimming took 4 bases from V and 2 from J, leaving 12 bases between them. Germline CDR1 SNHLY, CDR2 FYNNEI. The CDR3, as DNA: TGTGCCAGCAGTGTTGCGAGGGCCCGCAATCAGCCCCAGCATTTT. Protein sequence: CASSVARARNQPQHF.

There are many counts of this clonotype. The chain joins TRBV20-1 to TRBJ2-5; D may be TRBD2 (5 bases). The CDR3 has 14 residues. Trimming left V 0 bases short and J 2 bases short, with 10 bases between. Germline CDR1 and CDR2: DFQATT and SNEGSKA (reference sequence). The CDR3 spells CSARDDGGQETQYF. CDR3 bases: TGCAGTGCTAGAGATGATGGCGGGCAAGAGACCCAGTACTTC.

This clonotype was observed at least ten times. V gene TRBV27 combines with J gene TRBJ2-7; no clear D. Deletions cut 3 bases from V and 3 bases from J, with 12 bases between. Germline assignment: CDR1 MNHEY and CDR2 SMNVEV (reference sequence). The CDR3 is 14 residues long. CDR3 residues: CASSFNPNGYEQYF. The CDR3 DNA reads as TGTGCCAGCAGTTTTAACCCCAACGGCTACGAGCAGTACTTC.

In its sample, this clonotype was seen many times. The rearrangement joins TRBV6-5 to TRBJ2-7, with 12 bases matching TRBD1. The CDR3 has 14 amino acids. Germline CDR1 is MNHEY and CDR2 is SVGAGI. V gave up 8 bases and J gave up 6 bases; unmatched junction bases: 8. The CDR3 spells CASQTGTGGFEQYF. Here the CDR3 DNA reads TGTGCCAGCCAAACCGGGACAGGGGGCTTCGAGCAGTACTTC.

The chain carries TRBV13 and TRBJ1-1; 7 nucleotides agree with TRBD1. The CDR3 covers 16 residues. Germline CDR1 is PRHDT and CDR2 is FYEKMQ (reference sequence). V dropped 4 bases and J dropped 0; count of bases not matched to a gene: 8. CDR3 coding DNA: TGTGCCAGCAGCTACGGGACAGCCCTAATGAACACTGAAGCTTTCTTT. It specifies CASSYGTALMNTEAFF.

This clonotype was found many times. The chain carries TRBV5-1 and TRBJ2-7, with TRBD2 identical over 8 bases. The CDR3 sequence is 14 residues long. The J segment lost 3 bases and the V segment lost 2 bases, leaving 4 bases of the junction unmatched. Germline assignment: CDR1 SGHRS and CDR2 YFSETQ. This CDR3 reads CASSFAGGLYEQYF. In DNA, the CDR3 is TGCGCCAGCAGCTTTGCGGGAGGTCTCTACGAGCAGTACTTC.

A word on this clonotype: The conserved closing phenylalanine or tryptophan is absent in this CDR3, likely reflecting a read error. The chain uses TRBV30 and TRBJ2-7; D gene uncertain. The CDR3 consists of 11 residues. Germline V gene lookup returns CDR1 GTSNPN and CDR2 SVGIG (reference sequence). Trimming took off 5 bases at V and 2 bases at J, with 7 bases between the two ends. CDR3 in amino acids: CAWGRTYEQYL. As DNA, the CDR3 is TGTGCCTGGGGACGTACCTACGAGCAGTACCTC.

The gene calls are TRBV6-2 or TRBV6-3 and TRBJ2-5; 7 nucleotides match TRBD2. The CDR3 covers 14 residues. V trimming: 5 bases; J trimming: 4 bases; junction bases outside the gene matches: 7. Germline V lookup: CDR1 MNHEY, CDR2 SVGEGT. The CDR3 DNA follows: TGTGCCAGCAGTCTCCCGGGAGGCTCAGAGACCCAGTACTTC. The encoded protein is CASSLPGGSETQYF.

The gene calls are TRBV6-2 or TRBV6-3 and TRBJ2-7, with a weak D call TRBD2 (7 bases). V lost 8 bases and J 3 bases, leaving 20 bases between the germline ends. The length of the CDR3 is 15 residues. CDR1 is MNHEY, CDR2 SVGEGT, per germline. As DNA, the CDR3 is TGTGCCAGCCGCTCCCTGGGGGGGCCGAGCTACGAGCAGTACTTC. It specifies CASRSLGGPSYEQYF.

The CDR3, as DNA: TGTGCCAGCAGCACCAGTTTTGGGAACCAAGAGACCCAGTACTTC. Protein product: CASSTSFGNQETQYF. This sequence joins TRBV12-3 or TRBV12-4 and TRBJ2-5; D unclear. There are 15 residues in the CDR3. Trimming removed 6 bases from V and 0 bases from J, with 14 bases in between.